This TCR beta chain was sequenced during a study of blood T cell repertoires in COVID-19. The overall study: Sources were T cells, B-cell-depleted T cells, or PBMCs; the material itself was cDNA or gDNA.

Repertoires were generated with immunoSEQ multiplex PCR, while TCRdb's copy carries only in-frame clones and drops some. Here the sample spans 320,000 or so clones, around 90% being singletons. This CDR3 has 16 amino acids. After removal of 3 bases from V and 5 bases from J, the junction contained 5 bases not matched to a gene. CDR1 is KGHSH, CDR2 LQKENI, per germline. Living in about two dozen US areas, the participants were between about 18 and 100 years of age. In assigning cohorts, the study relied on participant-reported clinical history. This chain connects TRBV18 to TRBJ1-6; 9 nucleotides align to TRBD1. Input material: PBMCs or T cells enriched from blood (not recorded which). This receptor was obtained from a man aged 60 to 75 who had recovered from COVID-19. DNA for the CDR3: TGTGCCAGCTCACCCCGACAGGGGGGTAATAATTCACCCCTCCACTTT. This translates into CASSPRQGGNNSPLHF.